The source of this T cell receptor beta chain is a study of follicular helper T cells after annual influenza vaccination. Overall study context: Some donors were sampled over the 2013-2014, 2014-2015 and 2015-2016 vaccinations. Study results and caveats: Yearly vaccinations repeatedly recalled conserved clonotypes in ICOS+CD38+ cTfh.

Time point in this sample: 2014-2015 season, 7 days after vaccination. Donors with HIV/AIDS, active malignancy, immunomodulators or active illness were excluded. Cells are cTfh (non-naive CD4+CXCR5+PD-1+), split by ICOS and CD38 into double-positive or double-negative. Repertoires were generated with immunoSEQ multiplex PCR, while TCRdb's copy carries only in-frame clones and drops some. The table includes nearly 15,000 clones, around 84% detected once. A word on this clone: As yet, its antigen is unknown.

Material: CXCR5+ CD38- circulating T follicular helper cells from blood, obtained 7 days after influenza vaccination. The subset denotes: circulating Tfh, non-naive CD4+CXCR5+PD-1+ (ICOS+CD38+ or ICOS-CD38-). The TCR was taken from an adult who received the influenza vaccine.

The CDR3 protein is CASSPLQGAPLHF. The CDR3 region has the DNA TGTGCCAGCAGCCCGCTACAGGGAGCACCCCTCCACTTT. The chain links TRBV7-3 to TRBJ1-6; possibly TRBD1 for D (6 bases). V dropped 5 bases and J dropped 11 bases, with 13 bases sitting between them. There are 13 residues in the CDR3. The V gene's germline CDR1 is SGHTA and CDR2 FQGTGA.